These 7 T cell receptor beta chains share one sample of origin, sequenced in a study of T cells after posttransplantation cyclophosphamide. Cyclophosphamide on days +3 and +4 followed busulfan-fludarabine conditioning and a marrow graft. The assay was immunoSEQ multiplex PCR, and TCRdb's table has in-frame clones only and misses some. The profile shows 2,000 to 2,500 clones, about 81% of them singletons. The source was CD8+ T cells sorted from blood, collected 350 to 390 days after allogeneic stem cell transplant with posttransplant cyclophosphamide. These receptors were obtained from a male patient in his fifties who received an allogeneic stem cell transplant from a related donor and was CMV-positive. Some of the T cells may derive from the graft donor.

The CDR3 DNA reads TGTGCCAGTACCAATTGGACTAGCGGAGAGACCCAGTACTTC. Translation: CASTNWTSGETQYF. V is TRBV19 and J is TRBJ2-5, with 10 positions matching TRBD2. V gave up 7 bases and J gave up 4 bases; unmatched junction bases: 6. The CDR3 sequence is 14 residues long. Per the germline V gene, CDR1 is LNHDA and CDR2 is SQIVND (reference sequence).

The chain employs TRBV7-9 and TRBJ2-3; TRBD2 is a possible D gene (6 bases). V was pared by 1 base and J by 1 base, with 9 bases between. Germline V lookup: CDR1 SEHNR, CDR2 FQNEAQ (reference sequence). This CDR3 is built from 15 residues. CDR3 nucleotide sequence: TGTGCCAGCAGCTTAGTATCGGGGGGCACAGATACGCAGTATTTT. This codes for CASSLVSGGTDTQYF.

This clone showed up just once. V usage is TRBV7-6 and J usage is TRBJ2-1; 7 bases agree with TRBD2. Trimming cost V 5 bases and J 2 bases; bases outside gene matches: 9. The CDR3 is 16 amino acids. In germline, CDR1 is SGHVS, CDR2 FNYEAQ. The CDR3, as DNA: TGTGCCAGCAGCCTGAGCGGGGCCCCCCCCTACAATGAGCAGTTCTTC. It codes for CASSLSGAPPYNEQFF.

The chain combines TRBV6-6 with TRBJ2-5; TRBD1 is a possible D gene (6 bases). The V and J ends lost 7 bases and 1 base respectively, with 10 bases between them. Germline V gene lookup returns CDR1 MNHNY and CDR2 SVGAGI (reference sequence). The CDR3 length is 13 residues. The CDR3 sequence: CASKEQGQETQYF. As DNA, the CDR3 is TGTGCCAGCAAAGAACAGGGCCAAGAGACCCAGTACTTC.

This chain connects TRBV6-1 to TRBJ1-1; TRBD1 aligns across 7 bases. This CDR3 is 15 amino acids long. V trimming: 4 bases; J trimming: 1 base; junction bases outside the gene matches: 6. Per germline, CDR1 MNHNS and CDR2 SASEGT. CDR3 protein: CASSATGTANTEAFF. The CDR3 region has the DNA TGTGCCAGCAGTGCCACCGGGACAGCGAACACTGAAGCTTTCTTT.

J is TRBJ1-1 and V is TRBV7-9; D is unresolved. The germline CDR1 and CDR2 sequences are SEHNR and FQNEAQ (reference sequence). Trimming pared 1 base from V and 6 bases from J, leaving 6 bases between. The CDR3 consists of 12 residues. The CDR3 spells CASSLGRAEAFF. The CDR3, as DNA: TGTGCCAGCAGCTTAGGGAGGGCTGAAGCTTTCTTT.

This chain joins TRBV7-9 and TRBJ1-1; 8 positions agree with TRBD1. Germline V gene data show CDR1 as SEHNR and CDR2 as FQNEAQ (reference sequence). The V gene end was trimmed by 4 bases and the J gene end by 5 bases; junction bases not matched to a gene: 6. The CDR3 runs to 14 residues. This chain's CDR3 is CASSSVQGATEAFF. The CDR3 DNA reads TGTGCCAGCAGCTCTGTCCAGGGGGCGACTGAAGCTTTCTTT.